Sequencing of this T cell receptor beta chain was carried out in a study of blood T cell repertoires in COVID-19. This CDR3 spans 13 amino acids. Germline CDR1 is MNHEY and CDR2 is SVGEGT. Trimming removed 6 bases at V and 4 bases at J, with 12 bases between. Ages ranged from about 18 to 100 years, with residence in about 24 US areas. It was within 2 weeks before study entry that exposed participants met a COVID-19 case. Only in-frame clones appear in the TCRdb table, and some are missing; sequencing was by immunoSEQ multiplex PCR. The sample includes fewer than 350,000 clones, 85% of them seen just once.

The gene calls are TRBV6-2 or TRBV6-3 and TRBJ1-1, with a weak D call TRBD1 (5 bases). Sequenced sample: PBMCs or T cells enriched from blood (not recorded which). The clonotype comes from a woman between 25 and 40 years old who had been exposed to COVID-19. The DNA of the CDR3 is TGTGCCAGCAGCCGTAGACAGAGCACTGAAGCTTTCTTT. It encodes CASSRRQSTEAFF.